Below are 25 T cell receptor beta chains sequenced from a single sample in a study of T cell changes during pregnancy in multiple sclerosis. The table came from immunoSEQ multiplex PCR; TCRdb's copy has only in-frame clones and leaves some out. The data contain about 72,000 clones, about 90% of them singletons. Sample: peripheral blood, taken in the second trimester of pregnancy. The source is a female donor with multiple sclerosis, enrolled in a pregnancy study.

On this clone itself: An end of the junction differs from the germline gene, which may be a read error. This chain uses TRBV19 with TRBJ1-3; the D gene is possibly TRBD1 (5 bases). The germline gives CDR1 LNHDA, CDR2 SQIVND (reference sequence). The CDR3 consists of 17 residues. The CDR3 sequence is CSSSSGVDSSSGNTIYF. CDR3 in DNA: TGTTCCAGTAGTTCAGGCGTCGACAGCAGCTCTGGAAACACCATATATTTT.

The rearrangement links TRBV4-1 to TRBJ2-7; a weak D match, TRBD2 (6 bases). With 1 base removed from V and 2 bases from J, the gap between germline ends came to 9 bases. CDR1 is MGHRA, CDR2 YSYEKL, per germline. This CDR3 comprises 14 residues. The CDR3 region has the DNA TGCGCCAGCAGCCAAGCTAGCGTCGCCTACGAGCAGTACTTC. The encoded protein is CASSQASVAYEQYF.

J is TRBJ2-7 and V is TRBV5-1; 7 nucleotides line up with TRBD1. Germline V lookup: CDR1 SGHRS, CDR2 YFSETQ. The V gene end was trimmed by 0 bases and the J gene end by 0 bases; junction bases not matched to a gene: 6. The CDR3 has 16 amino acids. The CDR3 is CASSLGDSPSSYEQYF. The CDR3 bases are TGCGCCAGCAGCTTGGGGGACAGTCCGAGCTCCTACGAGCAGTACTTC.

The V call is TRBV10-2, the J call TRBJ2-3, with D possibly matching TRBD2 (7 bases). Trimming stripped 0 bases from V and 3 bases from J, with 10 bases between. The germline gives CDR1 WSHSY, CDR2 SAAADI. This CDR3 comprises 15 residues. In DNA form, the CDR3 reads TGCGCCAGCAGTGAGTCAGGGGGGGGAACAGATACGCAGTATTTT. Translation gives CASSESGGGTDTQYF.

The genes are TRBV9 and TRBJ2-6; TRBD1 might be the D (6 bases). In germline, CDR1 is SGDLS, CDR2 YYNGEE. The CDR3 totals 19 residues. Trimming removed 4 bases from V and 2 bases from J, with 22 bases in between. The chain's CDR3 is CASSNPTGVGSAGANVLTF. In DNA form, the CDR3 reads TGTGCCAGCAGCAACCCGACAGGCGTGGGATCGGCTGGGGCCAACGTCCTGACTTTC.

The rearrangement uses TRBV4-3 and TRBJ2-7; D may be TRBD1 (5 bases). V lost 2 bases to trimming and J lost 5 bases, with 13 bases between them. CDR3 size: 14 residues. Germline CDR1 and CDR2: LGHNA and YSLEER. CDR3 bases: TGCGCCAGCAGCCAATACAGTTGGGGCGACGAGCAGTACTTC. This encodes CASSQYSWGDEQYF.

The chain is built from TRBV30 and TRBJ2-5; 8 bases match TRBD2. The CDR3 runs 16 residues. Germline V CDR1 and CDR2: GTSNPN, SVGIG (reference sequence). Unmatched junction bases numbered 15, after V lost 2 bases and J lost 7 bases. DNA of the CDR3: TGTGCCTGGAGTCCCCCCGGACGGGGGGGTTCGGTGACCCAGTACTTC. Translation gives CAWSPPGRGGSVTQYF.

The chain couples TRBV7-3 to TRBJ2-2, with D possibly being TRBD1 (5 bases). Trimming stripped 3 bases from V and 5 bases from J, with 10 bases between. CDR3 length: 14 amino acids. Germline lookup yields CDR1 SGHTA and CDR2 FQGTGA. The CDR3 nucleotides are TGTGCCAGCAGCTTGCCAGGGCGGACCGGGGAGCTGTTTTTT. Its translation is CASSLPGRTGELFF.

The rearrangement joins TRBV5-4 to TRBJ2-3; D uncertain. V was shortened by 4 bases and J by 2 bases, with 11 bases between the two germline ends. Germline V gives CDR1 SGHNT, CDR2 YYREEE (reference sequence). This CDR3 region has 14 residues. The CDR3 protein is CASSREATTDTQYF. Here the CDR3 DNA reads TGTGCCAGCAGCCGAGAGGCCACCACAGATACGCAGTATTTT.

The V and J genes are TRBV2 and TRBJ2-7, with 11 bases lining up with TRBD1. Germline V gives CDR1 SNHLY, CDR2 FYNNEI. The junction had 7 bases not matched to a gene; V was cut back by 4 bases and J by 5 bases. The CDR3 sequence is 15 residues long. The CDR3 sequence: CASSVRTGGVHEQYF. CDR3 DNA: TGTGCCAGCAGTGTCAGGACAGGGGGCGTTCACGAGCAGTACTTC.

The chain combines TRBV7-2 with TRBJ2-7; 13 bases are shared with TRBD2. The CDR3 has 15 residues. With V trimmed by 4 bases and J by 4 bases, 4 bases remained unmatched. In germline, CDR1 is SGHTA, CDR2 FQGNSA. The CDR3 nucleotides are TGTGCCAGCAGCTGGGGACTAGCGGGGATTTACGAGCAGTACTTC. This gives the protein CASSWGLAGIYEQYF.

This clone occurred once. The rearrangement uses TRBV30 and TRBJ1-4; a weak D match, TRBD1 (5 bases). Germline CDR1 and CDR2: GTSNPN and SVGIG (reference sequence). The CDR3 length is 13 residues. Trimming cost V 5 bases and J 7 bases, with 14 bases left between them. CDR3 amino acids: CAWGRGTSEKLFF. The CDR3 DNA reads TGTGCCTGGGGCCGGGGGACGAGTGAAAAACTGTTTTTT.

Written as DNA, the CDR3 is TGTGCCAGCAGCTTAAACAGGGGGGGGGCAGAGACCCAGTACTTC. Residues: CASSLNRGGAETQYF. J is TRBJ2-5 and V is TRBV7-9; the D gene is possibly TRBD1 (8 bases). The length of the CDR3 is 15 residues. Trimming removed 2 bases at V and 4 bases at J, with 14 bases between. Germline CDR1 is SEHNR and CDR2 is FQNEAQ (reference sequence).

The DNA of the CDR3 is TGTGCCTCAGGCGGGGCGACCTCTGGAAACACCATATATTTT. Its translation is CASGGATSGNTIYF. V gene TRBV7-2 combines with J gene TRBJ1-3; D may be TRBD1 (5 bases). CDR1 SGHTA and CDR2 FQGNSA come from the germline V gene. Between the trimmed V and J ends, which lost 11 bases and 0 bases, there was a span of 14 bases. This CDR3 contains 14 residues.

This rearrangement joins TRBV4-2 to TRBJ2-1, with D tentatively TRBD1 (7 bases). V dropped 1 base and J dropped 1 base, with 8 bases sitting between them. The CDR3 sequence is 15 residues long. Germline V gives CDR1 LGHNA, CDR2 YNFKEQ. In DNA, the CDR3 is TGTGCCAGCAGCCAAGCAGGGGGGTCCTACAATGAGCAGTTCTTC. Amino acid sequence: CASSQAGGSYNEQFF.

The chain recombines TRBV20-1 with TRBJ2-1; no reliable D call. Per the germline V gene, CDR1 is DFQATT and CDR2 is SNEGSKA (reference sequence). Deletions cut 3 bases from V and 9 bases from J, with 6 bases between. This CDR3 contains 10 residues. The CDR3 here is CSASCSEQFF. The CDR3 coding sequence is TGCAGTGCTAGTTGTAGTGAGCAGTTCTTC.

The chain links TRBV10-3 to TRBJ2-3; 14 positions match TRBD2. CDR1 is ENHRY, CDR2 SYGVKD, per germline. V shed 0 bases and J 2 bases; nucleotides not matched to a gene: 4. The CDR3 length is 18 residues. The CDR3 DNA reads as TGTGCCATCAGTGAGTCGAGACTAGCGGGGGGGCCCACAGATACGCAGTATTTT. Its translation is CAISESRLAGGPTDTQYF.

This clone occurred once. V and J are TRBV4-2 and TRBJ2-7, with TRBD2 matching over 9 bases. This CDR3 has 15 residues. J gave up 4 bases and V 0 bases, and 4 bases lay outside the gene matches. CDR1 and CDR2 from the germline V gene are LGHNA and YNFKEQ. The CDR3 here is CASSQEDSGGYEQYF. CDR3 coding DNA: TGTGCCAGCAGCCAAGAGGACAGCGGGGGGTACGAGCAGTACTTC.

V gene TRBV2 combines with J gene TRBJ2-7, with D possibly being TRBD1 (5 bases). The length of the CDR3 is 13 residues. The V end was cut by 5 bases, the J end by 5 bases, with 13 bases between. CDR1 is SNHLY, CDR2 FYNNEI, per germline. The CDR3 protein is CASSLDRRDEQYF. CDR3 in DNA: TGTGCCAGCAGTTTAGACAGAAGGGACGAGCAGTACTTC. The variable domain in full, completed from reference TRBV2 and TRBJ2-7, reads EPEVTQTPSHQVTQMGQEVILRCVPISNHLYFYWYRQILGQKVEFLVSFYNNEISEKSEIFDDQFSVERPDGSNFTLKIRSTKLEDSAMYFCASSLDRRDEQYFGPGTRLTVT.

This CDR3 is CASSGRQGWQPQHF. The CDR3 DNA follows: TGTGCCAGCAGCGGACGACAGGGTTGGCAGCCCCAGCATTTT. The chain employs TRBV5-8 and TRBJ1-5; 7 bases agree with TRBD1. V shed 4 bases and J 7 bases; nucleotides not matched to a gene: 8. CDR1 is SGHTS and CDR2 is YDEGEE in the germline V gene. CDR3 length: 14 amino acids. The full variable domain, completed using reference TRBV5-8 and TRBJ1-5, is EAGVTQSPTHLIKTRGQQATLRCSPISGHTSVYWYQQALGLGLQFLLWYDEGEERNRGNFPPRFSGRQFPNYSSELNVNALELEDSALYLCASSGRQGWQPQHFGDGTRLSIL.

This rearrangement joins TRBV5-4 to TRBJ2-3; a weak D match, TRBD2 (6 bases). Germline CDR1 reads SGHNT; CDR2 reads YYREEE (reference sequence). CDR3 size: 17 residues. Trimming took off 4 bases at V and 1 base at J, with 19 bases between the two ends. DNA of the CDR3: TGTGCCAGCAGCCCTGGGGGGTCTCGTGGTGGCACAGATACGCAGTATTTT. Translated, it gives CASSPGGSRGGTDTQYF. Drawing the rest from reference TRBV5-4 and TRBJ2-3, the complete variable domain is ETGVTQSPTHLIKTRGQQVTLRCSSQSGHNTVSWYQQALGQGPQFIFQYYREEENGRGNFPPRFSGLQFPNYSSELNVNALELDDSALYLCASSPGGSRGGTDTQYFGPGTRLTVL.

The genes are TRBV4-1 and TRBJ2-7; TRBD2 aligns across 7 bases. The ends lost 4 bases at V and 0 bases at J; junction bases unmatched: 12. CDR1 is MGHRA and CDR2 is YSYEKL in the germline V gene. The CDR3 runs to 17 residues. The CDR3 coding sequence is TGCGCCAGCAGCCCTCCCCCTTTCGGGACTAACTCCTACGAGCAGTACTTC. Its translation: CASSPPPFGTNSYEQYF.

This chain links TRBV9 with TRBJ2-5; 12 bases match TRBD2. The CDR3 loop spans 18 amino acids. Germline lookup yields CDR1 SGDLS and CDR2 YYNGEE. V lost 0 bases to trimming and J lost 0 bases; unmatched junction nucleotides: 6. Written as DNA, the CDR3 is TGTGCCAGCAGCGTAGGGCTAGCGGGGGGGCGATACCAAGAGACCCAGTACTTC. Residues: CASSVGLAGGRYQETQYF.

V and J are TRBV4-3 and TRBJ2-5, with D tentatively TRBD2 (5 bases). The length of the CDR3 is 15 residues. Germline V gene data show CDR1 as LGHNA and CDR2 as YSLEER. V was cut by 0 bases and J by 5 bases, with 13 bases left in between. The CDR3 DNA follows: TGCGCCAGCAGCCAAGAGAAGACCACGGGGGAGACCCAGTACTTC. Amino acid sequence: CASSQEKTTGETQYF.

This chain links TRBV6-5 with TRBJ2-1; the match to TRBD1 covers 7 bases. The V segment lost 2 bases and the J segment 8 bases; nucleotides outside the gene matches: 3. The CDR3 spans 13 residues. Germline V gene sequence: CDR1 MNHEY, CDR2 SVGAGI. The CDR3 loop is CASSYITGDEQFF. The DNA for the CDR3 is TGTGCCAGCAGTTACATTACAGGGGATGAGCAGTTCTTC.